This is a list of T cell receptor beta chains from one sample in a study of CD8 T cells in ankylosing spondylitis. TCRdb re-called the 5' RACE reads through MiXCR, storing one row per CDR3 protein. The sample comprises roughly 100,000 distinct CDR3 sequences, 8% to 10% of which are singletons, and 9.9% rests with the top ten. The specimen was blood, either unsorted or a sorted T cell fraction (not recorded which). Receptor source: a male donor with ankylosing spondylitis or in good health (not recorded which). Both conserved end residues are part of each CDR3. Fields, in order: V gene, J gene, CDR3 protein.

>TRBV4-2|TRBJ1-1
CASSQDEVRGTEAFF
>TRBV20-1|TRBJ2-5
CCAPRPTGIQETQYF
>TRBV24-1|TRBJ2-2
CATSDSLTGELFF
>TRBV12-3/TRBV12-4|TRBJ1-2
CASRLYPVYTF
>TRBV6-2/TRBV6-3|TRBJ2-1
CASSYSGALNEQFF
>TRBV28|TRBJ1-5
CASSLKKGWVNQPQHF
>TRBV7-2|TRBJ2-7
CASSRGGSSYEQYF
>TRBV6-2/TRBV6-3|TRBJ2-5
CASSYPPRKGTPRWQETQYF
>TRBV5-6|TRBJ1-1
CASTETGVEAFF
>TRBV7-2|TRBJ2-2
CASSTSEGGELFF
>TRBV20-1|TRBJ2-1
CSAASPSGIDEQFF
>TRBV6-2/TRBV6-3|TRBJ2-7
CASRTGGGPVYEQYF
>TRBV7-9|TRBJ2-1
CASSIPGQQNEQFF
>TRBV10-3|TRBJ2-7
CASGGDGGFEQYF
>TRBV20-1|TRBJ2-7
CSARAGSYEQYF
>TRBV9|TRBJ1-2
CASSGAGPREGYTF
>TRBV4-3|TRBJ2-1
CASSQDPRVYEQFF
>TRBV4-1|TRBJ1-6
CASRRGRGNNSPLHF
>TRBV11-2|TRBJ1-3
CASSLAGQESGNTIYF
>TRBV4-2|TRBJ2-2
CASSQEGSRGFGELFF
>TRBV4-3|TRBJ2-1
CASSQGGGSYNEQFF
>TRBV12-3/TRBV12-4|TRBJ1-6
CASSWLGTAFLNSPLHF
>TRBV27|TRBJ2-3
CASSLGLTDTQYF
>TRBV12-3/TRBV12-4|TRBJ2-2
CASSSAWTSTGELFF
>TRBV7-3|TRBJ2-1
CASSLTGAGGQNEQFF
>TRBV5-1|TRBJ2-5
CASSLDQETQYF